These T cell receptor beta chains were read from a single sample in a study of blood T cell repertoires in COVID-19. Generated by immunoSEQ multiplex PCR, the TCRdb table keeps only in-frame clones and is missing some. The data contain 55,000 to 75,000 clones, about 81% of them singletons. What was sequenced was peripheral blood. These TCRs come from a human donor in a cohort sampled during active COVID-19. Both conserved end residues are part of each CDR3. A D gene is named only where the DNA matches it firmly. Where a row states a size, it is once, few, many or the class of an expanded clone; other rows omit it.

d_call clone_size j_call v_call cdr3_aa cdr3_nt
. . TRBJ1-6 TRBV6-5 CASSHGQSNSPLHF TGTGCCAGCAGCCACGGACAGAGTAATTCACCCCTCCACTTT
. . TRBJ1-1 TRBV13 CASSQLRTHTEAFF TGTGCCAGCAGCCAACTAAGGACTCACACTGAAGCTTTCTTT
. . TRBJ1-5 TRBV27 CASSLLGGQPQHF TGTGCCAGCAGTTTACTAGGAGGTCAGCCCCAGCATTTT
TRBD1 . TRBJ2-4 TRBV28 CASSLDRRNIQYF TGTGCCAGCAGTTTGGACAGGAGAAACATTCAGTACTTC
TRBD2 . TRBJ2-1 TRBV19 CASSTGLASYNEQFF TGTGCCAGTAGTACCGGACTAGCGTCCTACAATGAGCAGTTCTTC
. . TRBJ2-1 TRBV27 CTSSHGEWNEQFF TGTACCAGCAGTCACGGGGAGTGGAATGAGCAGTTCTTC
TRBD1 . TRBJ1-1 TRBV11-3 CASSLSSWAGGEHTEAFF TGTGCCAGCAGCTTATCATCCTGGGCAGGGGGCGAACACACTGAAGCTTTCTTT
TRBD1 . TRBJ2-5 TRBV5-1 CASKFGTGVIGETQYF TGCGCCAGCAAGTTCGGGACAGGGGTTATCGGAGAGACCCAGTACTTC
TRBD1 once TRBJ2-7 TRBV7-9 CASSSILTGGYEDEQYF TGTGCCAGCAGCTCAATACTGACAGGGGGCTATGAGGACGAGCAGTACTTC
. once TRBJ2-3 TRBV30 CAWSPGPGDDTQYF TGTGCCTGGAGTCCCGGCCCAGGGGACGATACGCAGTATTTT
. once TRBJ2-7 TRBV10-2 CASQSEYSYEQYF TGCGCCAGCCAAAGCGAATACTCCTACGAGCAGTACTTC
. . TRBJ1-3 TRBV28 CASSGFDTIYF TGTGCCAGCTCAGGGTTTGACACCATATATTTT
TRBD1 . TRBJ2-2 TRBV4-3 CASSQRDRGLGNGELFF TGCGCCAGCAGCCAACGGGACAGGGGGCTAGGTAACGGGGAGCTGTTTTTT
. . TRBJ1-5 TRBV3-1/TRBV3-2 CASSQGGGGNQPQHF TGTGCCAGCAGCCAAGGAGGAGGGGGCAATCAGCCCCAGCATTTT
. once TRBJ1-1 TRBV4-3 CASSQGRANTEAFF TGCGCCAGCAGCCAAGGGCGGGCGAACACTGAAGCTTTCTTT
TRBD1 once TRBJ2-4 TRBV7-8 CASSLEDRGQNIQYF TGTGCCAGCAGCTTAGAGGACAGGGGTCAAAACATTCAGTACTTC
TRBD2 . TRBJ2-1 TRBV30 CAWSRTSGRAVGNEQFF TGTGCCTGGAGTCGGACTAGCGGGAGGGCAGTAGGCAATGAGCAGTTCTTC
TRBD1 few TRBJ1-1 TRBV19 CASSAGTGRRTEAFF TGTGCCAGTAGTGCGGGGACAGGGCGACGGACTGAAGCTTTCTTT
TRBD1 . TRBJ1-6 TRBV5-1 CASSQRQGLVYSPLHF TGCGCCAGCAGCCAACGACAGGGGTTAGTGTATTCACCCCTCCACTTT
TRBD2 . TRBJ2-1 TRBV20-1 CSASPASGARGGQFF TGCAGTGCTAGTCCCGCGAGCGGGGCGAGAGGTGGGCAGTTCTTC
TRBD1 few TRBJ2-2 TRBV28 CASRSFRTGHAGELFF TGTGCCAGCAGATCATTCCGGACAGGGCACGCCGGGGAGCTGTTTTTT
TRBD1 . TRBJ1-4 TRBV27 CASSSPGQPNEKLFF TGTGCCAGCAGTTCTCCGGGACAGCCTAATGAAAAACTGTTTTTT
TRBD1 . TRBJ2-5 TRBV30 CAWSTGQVKTQYF TGTGCCTGGAGTACGGGACAGGTAAAGACCCAGTACTTC
. . TRBJ1-6 TRBV18 CASSPRPPTNSPLHF TGTGCCAGCTCACCACGTCCTCCGACAAATTCACCCCTCCACTTT
. . TRBJ2-3 TRBV24-1 CATSDPRERTDTQYF TGTGCCACCAGTGATCCCCGGGAGAGAACAGATACGCAGTATTTT
TRBD1 . TRBJ2-7 TRBV10-3 CAISEGRQGGYEQYF TGTGCCATCAGTGAGGGCCGACAGGGCGGGTACGAGCAGTACTTC
TRBD2 . TRBJ2-7 TRBV7-8 CASSGGLADIGQYF TGTGCCAGCAGCGGGGGACTAGCGGACATCGGGCAGTACTTC
TRBD2 . TRBJ2-7 TRBV3-1/TRBV3-2 CASSQELQRGSGEQYF TGTGCCAGCAGCCAAGAACTACAGCGGGGCTCGGGCGAACAGTACTTC
TRBD1 . TRBJ2-7 TRBV7-2 CASSLTGGSEQYF TGTGCCAGCAGCTTGACAGGGGGAAGCGAGCAGTACTTC
TRBD1 . TRBJ2-1 TRBV11-1 CASASGTAYNEQFF TGTGCCAGCGCCTCCGGGACAGCTTACAATGAGCAGTTCTTC
TRBD1 . TRBJ2-5 TRBV4-3 CASSRQSGGIAETQYF TGCGCCAGCAGCCGGCAGTCAGGGGGTATCGCAGAGACCCAGTACTTC
. . TRBJ1-2 TRBV21-1 CASSKGPGTAANYGYTF TGTGCCAGCAGCAAAGGGCCCGGGACAGCAGCTAACTATGGCTACACCTTC
. . TRBJ2-7 TRBV7-9 CASSLIGGRSYEQYF TGTGCCAGCAGCTTGATTGGCGGCCGCTCCTACGAGCAGTACTTC
TRBD1 . TRBJ2-3 TRBV7-9 CASSLGAGTEDPDTQYF TGTGCCAGCAGCTTAGGGGCCGGGACAGAGGACCCAGATACGCAGTATTTT
. . TRBJ1-1 TRBV6-6 CASSSRTQNTEAFF TGTGCCAGCAGTTCCAGGACTCAGAACACTGAAGCTTTCTTT
. once TRBJ2-1 TRBV10-3 CAISEDPQRQFF TGTGCCATCAGCGAGGATCCTCAGCGGCAGTTCTTC
. . TRBJ2-5 TRBV7-6 CASSLGPIGETQYF TGTGCCAGCAGCTTGGGCCCGATTGGAGAGACCCAGTACTTC
TRBD1 few TRBJ1-1 TRBV3-1/TRBV3-2 CASRDRLDTEAFF TGTGCCAGCAGGGACAGGCTGGACACTGAAGCTTTCTTT
. few TRBJ2-7 TRBV6-5 CASSTGPPPYEQYF TGTGCCAGCAGCACAGGGCCCCCCCCCTACGAGCAGTACTTC
. . TRBJ2-2 TRBV5-4 CASSLAQPGGTGELFF TGTGCCAGCAGCTTGGCCCAGCCAGGTGGAACCGGGGAGCTGTTTTTT
. . TRBJ2-2 TRBV7-2 CASSHPAAGVFGNTGELFF TGTGCCAGCAGCCATCCGGCGGCAGGGGTTTTTGGGAACACCGGGGAGCTGTTTTTT
TRBD1 . TRBJ2-4 TRBV28 CASSPSTGSHIQYF TGTGCCAGCAGCCCCTCGACAGGGTCGCACATTCAGTACTTC
. . TRBJ2-4 TRBV12-3/TRBV12-4 CASSPREGDIQYF TGTGCCAGCAGTCCCAGAGAGGGGGACATTCAGTACTTC
. . TRBJ1-5 TRBV10-1 CASPTGSNQPQHF TGCGCCAGCCCGACAGGTAGCAATCAGCCCCAGCATTTT
TRBD2 few TRBJ2-3 TRBV10-3 CAISESILAVTRPVRTDTQYF TGTGCCATCAGTGAGTCGATTCTAGCGGTAACCCGCCCTGTTCGCACAGATACGCAGTATTTT
TRBD2 few TRBJ2-1 TRBV7-6 CASSLGGGGAYEQFF TGTGCCAGCAGCTTAGGAGGCGGGGGGGCTTATGAGCAGTTCTTC
TRBD1 . TRBJ1-5 TRBV7-8 CASSLGGQGINQPQHF TGTGCCAGCAGCTTAGGAGGACAGGGTATAAATCAGCCCCAGCATTTT
TRBD2 few TRBJ2-3 TRBV7-8 CASIPQPRGWSTDTQYF TGTGCCAGCATACCCCAACCGCGGGGGTGGAGCACAGATACGCAGTATTTT